A selection of T cell receptor beta chains follows, all from one sample in a study of siplizumab effects on memory and regulatory T cells. Repertoires were generated with immunoSEQ multiplex PCR, while TCRdb's copy carries only in-frame clones and drops some. Altogether over 85,000 clones are present, roughly nine tenths being singletons, with the ten largest covering roughly 1%. The specimen sequenced was CD4+ T cells sorted from blood. These receptors all come from a human donor in good health. The CDR3 runs from the conserved cysteine through the conserved F or W. Each record gives: V gene, D gene, J gene, clone size, CDR3 DNA, CDR3 protein. D genes are given only for firm matches. Size tells how often a clone was seen (once, few, many) or the class of an expanded clone, and some rows leave it out.

V: TRBV18; D: .; J: TRBJ1-1; size: .; DNA: .; CDR3: CASSPVGPGAKVFF
V: TRBV18; D: .; J: TRBJ2-4; size: .; DNA: TGTGCCAGCTCACCACCGATTCGTTTCAGGGAACTAGCCAAAAACATTCAGTACTTC; CDR3: CASSPPIRFRELAKNIQYF
V: TRBV4-2; D: .; J: TRBJ2-1; size: once; DNA: TGTGCCAGCAGCCAAGATCCCTTGCGTAGCCGTGAGCAGTTCTTC; CDR3: CASSQDPLRSREQFF
V: TRBV19; D: TRBD1; J: TRBJ1-2; size: .; DNA: TGTGCCAGTAGTACCGGGACAGAGTACTATGGCTACACCTTC; CDR3: CASSTGTEYYGYTF
V: TRBV30; D: .; J: TRBJ1-1; size: .; DNA: TGTGCCTGGAGTCCGAAGGCAGTTAACACTGAAGCTTTCTTT; CDR3: CAWSPKAVNTEAFF
V: TRBV6-1; D: .; J: TRBJ1-5; size: few; DNA: TGTGCCAGCAGTGCCCAGGATCGAAGAAGCAATCAGCCCCAGCATTTT; CDR3: CASSAQDRRSNQPQHF
V: TRBV7-2; D: .; J: TRBJ2-1; size: .; DNA: TGTGCCAGCAGCTTTAGCGAGGGTGAGCAGTTCTTC; CDR3: CASSFSEGEQFF
V: TRBV11-3; D: .; J: TRBJ2-5; size: .; DNA: TGTGCCAGCAGCTTAGGGGGCGGGGCGAGGGAGACCCAGTACTTC; CDR3: CASSLGGGARETQYF
V: TRBV14; D: .; J: TRBJ2-7; size: .; DNA: TGTGCCAGCAGCCCTAAGGGACTCCCACCTTACGAGCAGTACTTC; CDR3: CASSPKGLPPYEQYF
V: TRBV6-1; D: TRBD2; J: TRBJ2-3; size: once; DNA: TGTGCCAGCAGTGAAACTAGCGGTTACACAGATACGCAGTATTTT; CDR3: CASSETSGYTDTQYF
V: TRBV6-1; D: TRBD1; J: TRBJ1-2; size: .; DNA: TGTGCCAGCAGTGGCGATGAGGGACAGCTCTTCTATGGCTACACCTTC; CDR3: CASSGDEGQLFYGYTF